The entry that follows covers one T cell receptor beta chain sequence. Its antigen is unknown. The data were taken from a study of CXCR3-negative and CXCR3-positive naive CD8 T cells. Study results and caveats: More hydrophobic TRB CDR3s occurred in CXCR3-positive than in CXCR3-negative naive cells.

The CDR3 covers 15 residues. Germline V gene data show CDR1 as SGHTA and CDR2 as FQGTGA. TRB cDNA libraries were made by UMI-labeled 5' RACE. TCRdb re-analyzed the 5' RACE reads; it lists each CDR3 protein once, without DNA. This sample's table reports under 150,000 distinct CDR3 sequences. Material for sequencing was naive CXCR3+ CD8+ T cells from blood. Noted subset: CD45RO-CCR7+CD27+CD95- naive CD8+ T cells expressing CXCR3 (TNR3+). The J gene is TRBJ2-7, the V gene TRBV7-3; TCRdb picks TRBD2, but there is no DNA to check that call. This TCR derives from a human donor in good health. Some clones in this sample may be carry-over from other donors' samples. The CDR3 loop reads CASSSGPGTSNEQYF.